This T cell receptor (beta chain) stems from a study of cytomegalovirus exposure and HLA in healthy donors. The CDR3 totals 14 residues. The trim removed 10 bases at V and 6 bases at J, leaving 10 bases unmatched. CDR1 and CDR2 from the germline V gene are MDHEN and SYDVKM. PCR primers comprised 60 Vbeta and 13 Jbeta primers. Generated by immunoSEQ multiplex PCR, the TCRdb table keeps only in-frame clones and is missing some. This table holds about 160,000 clones, around three quarters found once. The clonotype was recovered from a man aged 35 to 55 in good health and CMV-seropositive. The sequenced material came from PBMCs. The rearrangement joins TRBV28 to TRBJ1-5; 9 bases agree with TRBD1. CDR3 bases: TGTGCCACCGAACAGGGGGCAGCGGGTCAGCCCCAGCATTTT. It is translated as CATEQGAAGQPQHF.